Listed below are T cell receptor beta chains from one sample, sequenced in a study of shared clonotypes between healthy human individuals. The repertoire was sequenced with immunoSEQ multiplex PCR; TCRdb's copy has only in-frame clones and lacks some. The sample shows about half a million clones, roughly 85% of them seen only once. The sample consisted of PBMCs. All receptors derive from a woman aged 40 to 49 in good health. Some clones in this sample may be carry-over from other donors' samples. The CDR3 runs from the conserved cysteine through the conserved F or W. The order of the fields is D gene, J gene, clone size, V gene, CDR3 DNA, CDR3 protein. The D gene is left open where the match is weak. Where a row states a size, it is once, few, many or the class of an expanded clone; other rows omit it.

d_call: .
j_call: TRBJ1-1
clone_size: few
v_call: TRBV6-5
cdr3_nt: TGTGCCAGCAGTGAAGGGGGGGAAGCTTTCTTT
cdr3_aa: CASSEGGEAFF

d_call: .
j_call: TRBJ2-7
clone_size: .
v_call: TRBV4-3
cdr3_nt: TGCGCCAGCAGCCAAACCCCGGGGGACAGCTACGAGCAGTACTTC
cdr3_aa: CASSQTPGDSYEQYF

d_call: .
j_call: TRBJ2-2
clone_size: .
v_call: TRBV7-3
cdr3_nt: TGTGCCAGCAGCTTAGGAGACCCGGCGAACACCGGGGAGCTGTTTTTT
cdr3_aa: CASSLGDPANTGELFF

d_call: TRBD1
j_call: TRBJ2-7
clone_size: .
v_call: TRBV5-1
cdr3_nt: TGCGCCAGCAGCTGGGACAGGCCCGCTTTAGACGAGCAGTACTTC
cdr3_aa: CASSWDRPALDEQYF

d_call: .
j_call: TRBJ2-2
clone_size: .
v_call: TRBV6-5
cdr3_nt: TGTGCCAGCAGTTACTCGTTGGCAATCACCGGGGAGCTGTTTTTT
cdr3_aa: CASSYSLAITGELFF

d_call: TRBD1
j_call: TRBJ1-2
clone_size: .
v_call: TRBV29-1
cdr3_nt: TGCAGCGTTGCGGTTGCAGGGGGTAACTATGGCTACACCTTC
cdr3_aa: CSVAVAGGNYGYTF

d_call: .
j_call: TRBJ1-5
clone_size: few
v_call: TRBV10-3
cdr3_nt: TGTGCCATCACTCCGGACGGTGGCAATCAGCCCCAGCATTTT
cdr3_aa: CAITPDGGNQPQHF

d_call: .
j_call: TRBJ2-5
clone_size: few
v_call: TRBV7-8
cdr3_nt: TGTGCCAGCAGCTCGAATGAAGGGAAGGCAGAGACCCAGTACTTC
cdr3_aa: CASSSNEGKAETQYF

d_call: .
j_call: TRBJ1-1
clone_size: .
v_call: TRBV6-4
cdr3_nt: TGTGCCAGCAGTGACAGCCTGAACACTGAAGCTTTCTTT
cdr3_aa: CASSDSLNTEAFF

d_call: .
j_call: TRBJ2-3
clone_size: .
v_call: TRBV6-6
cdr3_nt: TGTGCCAGCAGTCCCCTAGGGGATACGCAGTATTTT
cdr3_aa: CASSPLGDTQYF

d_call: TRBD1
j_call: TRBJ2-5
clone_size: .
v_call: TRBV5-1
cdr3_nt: TGCGCCAGCAGCCCCCAGGGGGTGGGACAAGAGACCCAGTACTTC
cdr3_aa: CASSPQGVGQETQYF

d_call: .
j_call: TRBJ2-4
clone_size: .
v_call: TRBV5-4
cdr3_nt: TGTGCCAGCAGCTTGGATCGGGGGGCAGACATTCAGTACTTC
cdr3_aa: CASSLDRGADIQYF

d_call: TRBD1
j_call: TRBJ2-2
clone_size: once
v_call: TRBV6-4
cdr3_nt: TGTGCCAGCAGTCCTACAGGGGGCCACACCGGGGAGCTGTTTTTT
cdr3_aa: CASSPTGGHTGELFF

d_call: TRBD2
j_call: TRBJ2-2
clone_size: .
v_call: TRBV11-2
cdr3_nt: TGTGCCAGCAGCCGTACTAGCGGGATTCGCACCGGGGAGCTGTTTTTT
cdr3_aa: CASSRTSGIRTGELFF

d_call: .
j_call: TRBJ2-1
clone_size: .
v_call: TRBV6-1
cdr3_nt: TGTGCCAGCAGTGAACGGGCGGGATCGGCTATCGATGAGCAGTTCTTC
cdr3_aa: CASSERAGSAIDEQFF

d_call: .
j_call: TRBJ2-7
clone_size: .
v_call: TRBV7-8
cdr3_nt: TGTGCCAGCAGGGGACACGGGGGGAGTCACGAGCAGTACTTC
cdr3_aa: CASRGHGGSHEQYF

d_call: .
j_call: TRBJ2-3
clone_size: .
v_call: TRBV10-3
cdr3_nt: TGTGCCATCAGTGACGGGTATAGCACAGATACGCAGTATTTT
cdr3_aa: CAISDGYSTDTQYF

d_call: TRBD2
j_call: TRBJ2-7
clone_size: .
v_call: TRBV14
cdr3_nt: TGTGCCAGCAGCCCCGCCGGACTAGTCTACGAGCAGTACTTC
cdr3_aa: CASSPAGLVYEQYF

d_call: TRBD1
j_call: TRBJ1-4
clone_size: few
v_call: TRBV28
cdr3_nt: TGTGCCAGCAAACTCCCCGGGACAGTAGCTGAAAAACTGTTTTTT
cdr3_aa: CASKLPGTVAEKLFF

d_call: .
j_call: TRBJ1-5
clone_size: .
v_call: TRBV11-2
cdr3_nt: TGTGCCAGCAGCTTAAACCGGCAGGCTAGCAATCAGCCCCAGCATTTT
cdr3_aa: CASSLNRQASNQPQHF

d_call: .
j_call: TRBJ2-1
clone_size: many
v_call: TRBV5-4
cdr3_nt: TGTGCCAGCAGCACCTGGACCGCCGGTCTCTTGTTCTTC
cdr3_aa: CASSTWTAGLLFF

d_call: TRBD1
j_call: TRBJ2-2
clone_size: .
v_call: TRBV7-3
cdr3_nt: TGTGCCAGCAGCCAGGACAGGGGGAGCACCGGGGAGCTGTTTTTT
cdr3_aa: CASSQDRGSTGELFF

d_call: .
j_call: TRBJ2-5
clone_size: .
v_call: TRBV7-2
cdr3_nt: TGTGCCAGCAGACCGAACACGGGGACCCAGTACTTC
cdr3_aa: CASRPNTGTQYF

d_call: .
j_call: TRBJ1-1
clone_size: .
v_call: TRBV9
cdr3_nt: TGTGCCAGCAGCGTAGGTGGGTCTGGGTCTGAAGCTTTCTTT
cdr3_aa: CASSVGGSGSEAFF

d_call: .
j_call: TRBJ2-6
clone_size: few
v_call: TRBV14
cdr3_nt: TGTGCCAGCAGCCGAACTGGGGCCAACGTCCTGACTTTC
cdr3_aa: CASSRTGANVLTF

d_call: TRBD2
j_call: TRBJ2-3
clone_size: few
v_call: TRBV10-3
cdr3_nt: TGTGCCATCAGCACACCGGGACTAGCGGGGGGCTATACGCAGTATTTT
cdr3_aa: CAISTPGLAGGYTQYF

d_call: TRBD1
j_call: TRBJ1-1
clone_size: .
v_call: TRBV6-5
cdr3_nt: TGTGCCAGCAGTTATCGGACAGGGGACACTGAAGCTTTCTTT
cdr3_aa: CASSYRTGDTEAFF

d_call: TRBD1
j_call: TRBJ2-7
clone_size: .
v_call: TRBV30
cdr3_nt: TGTGCCTGGATTCGGGACAGGGGCCACGAGCAGTACTTC
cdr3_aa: CAWIRDRGHEQYF